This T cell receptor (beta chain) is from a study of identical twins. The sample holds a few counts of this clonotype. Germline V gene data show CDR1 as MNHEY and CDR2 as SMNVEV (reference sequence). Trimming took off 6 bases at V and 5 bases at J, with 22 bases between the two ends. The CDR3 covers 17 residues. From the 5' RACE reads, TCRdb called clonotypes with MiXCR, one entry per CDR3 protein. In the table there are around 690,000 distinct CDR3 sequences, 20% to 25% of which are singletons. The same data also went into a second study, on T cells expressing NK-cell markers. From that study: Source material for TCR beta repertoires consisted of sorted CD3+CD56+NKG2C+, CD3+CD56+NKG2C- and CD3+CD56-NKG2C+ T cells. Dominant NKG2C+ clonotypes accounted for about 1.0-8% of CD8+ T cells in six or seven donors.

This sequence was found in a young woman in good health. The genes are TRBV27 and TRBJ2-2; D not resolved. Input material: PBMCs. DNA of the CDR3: TGTGCCAGCAGCCGCCCCTGGTGGAGAAATCTAACCGGGGAGCTGTTTTTT. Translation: CASSRPWWRNLTGELFF.